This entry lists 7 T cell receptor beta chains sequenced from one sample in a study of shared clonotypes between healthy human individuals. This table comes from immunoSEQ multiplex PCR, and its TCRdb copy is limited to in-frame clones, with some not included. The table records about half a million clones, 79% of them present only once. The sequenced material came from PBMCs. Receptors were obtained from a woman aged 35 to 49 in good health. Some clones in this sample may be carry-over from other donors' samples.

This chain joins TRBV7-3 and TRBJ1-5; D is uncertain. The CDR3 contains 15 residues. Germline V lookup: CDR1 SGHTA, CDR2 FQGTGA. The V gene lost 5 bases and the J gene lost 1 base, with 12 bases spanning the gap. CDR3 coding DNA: TGTGCCAGCAGCCCCTCTGGTTTGAGCAATCAGCCCCAGCATTTT. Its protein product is CASSPSGLSNQPQHF.

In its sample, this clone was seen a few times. The CDR3 protein is CASSLTGVGYTF. CDR3 in DNA: TGTGCCAGCAGCTTGACAGGGGTGGGCTACACCTTC. The rearrangement uses TRBV5-4 and TRBJ1-2, with 7 positions matching TRBD1. Per the germline V gene, CDR1 is SGHNT and CDR2 is YYREEE (reference sequence). V was pared by 1 base and J by 8 bases, with 2 bases of the junction left unmatched. This CDR3 has 12 residues.

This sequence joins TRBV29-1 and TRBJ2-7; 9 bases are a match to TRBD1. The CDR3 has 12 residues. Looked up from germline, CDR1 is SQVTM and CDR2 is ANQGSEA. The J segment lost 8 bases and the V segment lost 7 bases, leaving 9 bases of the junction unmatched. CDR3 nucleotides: TGCAGCGCCGGGGACAGGGTAAGCCAGCAGTACTTC. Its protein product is CSAGDRVSQQYF.

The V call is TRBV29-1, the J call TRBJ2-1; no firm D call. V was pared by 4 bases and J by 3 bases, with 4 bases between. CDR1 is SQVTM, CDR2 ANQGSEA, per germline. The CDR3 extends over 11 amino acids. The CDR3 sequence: CSVAGYNEQFF. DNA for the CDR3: TGCAGCGTTGCAGGCTACAATGAGCAGTTCTTC.

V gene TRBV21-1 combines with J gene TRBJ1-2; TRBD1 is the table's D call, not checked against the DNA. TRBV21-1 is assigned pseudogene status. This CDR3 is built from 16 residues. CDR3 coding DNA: TGTGCCAGCAGCAAAGCCATCCGGGACAGGGGATCCGGCTACACCTTC. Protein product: CASSKAIRDRGSGYTF.

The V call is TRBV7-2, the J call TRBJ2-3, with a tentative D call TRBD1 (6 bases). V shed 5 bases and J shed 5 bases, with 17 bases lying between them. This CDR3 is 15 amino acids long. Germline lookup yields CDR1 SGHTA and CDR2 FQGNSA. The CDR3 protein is CASSPVTGGGDTQYF. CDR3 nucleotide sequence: TGTGCCAGCAGCCCGGTGACAGGCGGTGGAGATACGCAGTATTTT.

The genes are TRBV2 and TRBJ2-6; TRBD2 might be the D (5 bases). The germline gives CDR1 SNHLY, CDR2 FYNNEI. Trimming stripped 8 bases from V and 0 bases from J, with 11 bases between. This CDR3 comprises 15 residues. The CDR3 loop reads CASRREGSGANVLTF. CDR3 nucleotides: TGTGCCAGCCGCCGAGAGGGCTCTGGGGCCAACGTCCTGACTTTC.